What follows describes a single T cell receptor beta chain. This sample is drawn from a study of blood T cell repertoires in COVID-19. Turning to the study itself: The United States, Italy and Spain were the sources of the acute and convalescent COVID-19 samples.

Original methodology: Scientists estimated how many nucleated cells there were by amplifying reference gene primers. The assay was immunoSEQ multiplex PCR, and TCRdb's table has in-frame clones only and misses some. V, J and clone size were drawn from that table, and D and trimming were deduced from the DNA. The sample yields approximately 270,000 clones, 91% seen once. Enrolled through a virtual design, the participants were between about 18 and 100 years of age and came from under 25 US areas. Grouping used clinical history reported by participants in a survey and questionnaire. This CDR3 comprises 15 residues. Trimming removed 2 bases from V and 4 bases from J, with 12 bases in between. CDR1 and CDR2 (germline): SGHVS, FNYEAQ.

The sequence came from a human donor in a cohort exposed to, infected with or recovered from COVID-19 (not recorded which). The donor label of this sample is uncertain. V is TRBV7-6 and J is TRBJ1-5; TRBD1 might be the D (5 bases). Specimen: PBMCs or T cells enriched from blood (not recorded which). The CDR3 is CASSLIAGGNQPQHF. DNA for the CDR3: TGTGCCAGCAGCTTAATAGCGGGGGGGAATCAGCCCCAGCATTTT.